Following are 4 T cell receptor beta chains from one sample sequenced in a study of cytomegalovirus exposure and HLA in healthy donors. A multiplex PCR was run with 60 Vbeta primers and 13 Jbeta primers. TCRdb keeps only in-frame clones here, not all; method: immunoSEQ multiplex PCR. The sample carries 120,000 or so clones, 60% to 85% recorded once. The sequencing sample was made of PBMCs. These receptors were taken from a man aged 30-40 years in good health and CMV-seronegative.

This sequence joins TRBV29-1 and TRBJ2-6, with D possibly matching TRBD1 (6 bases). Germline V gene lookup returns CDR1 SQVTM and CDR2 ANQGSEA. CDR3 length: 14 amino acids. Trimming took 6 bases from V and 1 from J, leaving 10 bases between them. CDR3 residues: CSVSGESGANVLTF. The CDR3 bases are TGCAGCGTATCAGGGGAGTCTGGGGCCAACGTCCTGACTTTC.

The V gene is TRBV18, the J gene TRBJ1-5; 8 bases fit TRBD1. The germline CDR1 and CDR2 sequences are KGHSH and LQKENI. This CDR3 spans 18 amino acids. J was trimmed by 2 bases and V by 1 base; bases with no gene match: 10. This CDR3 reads CASSPQETGAWGNQPQHF. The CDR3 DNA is TGTGCCAGCTCACCACAAGAGACAGGGGCTTGGGGCAATCAGCCCCAGCATTTT.

CDR3 nucleotides: TGCAGCGTTCGGACTAGCGGAGATACGCAGTATTTT. It yields the protein CSVRTSGDTQYF. This sequence joins TRBV29-1 and TRBJ2-3; 10 nucleotides align to TRBD2. The V segment lost 5 bases and the J segment 5 bases; nucleotides outside the gene matches: 1. The CDR3 consists of 12 residues. Looked up from germline, CDR1 is SQVTM and CDR2 is ANQGSEA.

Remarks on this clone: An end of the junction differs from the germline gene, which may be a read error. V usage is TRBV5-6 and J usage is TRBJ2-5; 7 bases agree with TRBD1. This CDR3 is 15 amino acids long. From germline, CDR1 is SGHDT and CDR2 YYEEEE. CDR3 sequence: CASSSTGVPGETHHF. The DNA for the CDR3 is TGTGCCAGCAGCTCTACAGGGGTCCCAGGAGAGACCCATCACTTC.